Listed below are T cell receptor beta chains from one sample, sequenced in a study of T cells in Graves' hyperthyroidism and ophthalmopathy. TCRdb itself ran the multiplex PCR reads through MiXCR, one entry per CDR3 protein. The sample shows 600,000 to 650,000 distinct CDR3 sequences, about a sixth of them seen only once. The specimen sequenced was blood. These receptors were taken from a woman aged 30 to 39 with Graves' hyperthyroidism. The conserved cysteine and the conserved F or W are not part of the CDR3 here. A D gene is named only where the DNA matches it firmly.

v_gene	d_gene	j_gene	CDR3aa
TRBV7-9	NA	TRBJ2-5	ASSLSSVPGTQY
TRBV4-1	NA	TRBJ2-7	ASSPKQGAHEQY
TRBV14	TRBD1	TRBJ2-1	TSSQTTGMVGEQF
TRBV12-3/TRBV12-4	TRBD2	TRBJ2-3	ASSFSGAGGTDTQY
TRBV19	TRBD2	TRBJ2-7	ASSTELAGGEQY
TRBV13	TRBD1	TRBJ1-4	ASSPTGLNEKLF
TRBV6-1	NA	TRBJ2-3	ASRNGGLTDTQY
TRBV3-1	NA	TRBJ2-1	ASSQDLSSYNEQF
TRBV6-2/TRBV6-3	TRBD2	TRBJ2-1	ASSSPRLAPGWSLVLGEQF
TRBV5-1	TRBD2	TRBJ2-1	ASSLEAGSAYNEQF
TRBV7-9	NA	TRBJ2-7	ASSSHSQGGGYEQY
TRBV20-1	TRBD1	TRBJ2-1	SARARTGDEQF
TRBV12-3/TRBV12-4	TRBD2	TRBJ2-1	ASSLGGTSNYNEQF
TRBV7-9	TRBD2	TRBJ2-2	ASSLAIRTSGPNTGELF
TRBV20-1	TRBD1	TRBJ2-7	SATQGAGEQY
TRBV20-1	NA	TRBJ1-1	SARKGVHMNTEAF
TRBV12-3/TRBV12-4	NA	TRBJ1-2	AIRAARVNYGYT
TRBV11-1	NA	TRBJ1-1	ASSLSQGRHTEAF
TRBV7-8	NA	TRBJ1-6	ASSLGQEGSPLH
TRBV30	NA	TRBJ1-1	AWSVGNTEAF
TRBV2	NA	TRBJ1-5	ASVHGDSNQPQH
TRBV5-5	NA	TRBJ2-7	ASSLRYRDYEQY
TRBV2	NA	TRBJ2-2	ASGRRGELF
TRBV7-8	NA	TRBJ2-7	ASSFYICSARDLRLDRVTYEQY
TRBV6-1	NA	TRBJ2-3	ASGGRSNTQY
TRBV18	NA	TRBJ2-1	ASSPFLGEQF
TRBV28	NA	TRBJ1-2	ASSLPDRNYGYT
TRBV11-2	NA	TRBJ2-1	ASSLVRKQF
TRBV18	NA	TRBJ1-5	ASSMGANQPQH
TRBV20-1	TRBD2	TRBJ2-1	SARDPLPRGRATEQF
TRBV3-1	NA	TRBJ2-3	ASSATDPGRTDTQY
TRBV3-1	NA	TRBJ1-1	ASSQVWGTEAF
TRBV19	NA	TRBJ2-5	ASSIERNQEAQY
TRBV29-1	TRBD2	TRBJ2-1	SVTSGSSYNEQF
TRBV6-2/TRBV6-3	NA	TRBJ2-5	ASVGEQTQY
TRBV3-1	TRBD2	TRBJ2-5	ANSRYSSGSEID
TRBV3-1	NA	TRBJ1-6	ASSQDLPRVGNSPLH
TRBV27	TRBD2	TRBJ2-1	ASSLRWTLAGVEEEQF
TRBV28	TRBD1	TRBJ1-4	ASSIQGKGSEKLF
TRBV9	TRBD2	TRBJ2-1	ASSVDGLASLYNEQF
TRBV11-1	TRBD2	TRBJ2-3	ASSSRLAGAVDTQY
TRBV28	NA	TRBJ2-1	ASSSFRDLRF
TRBV6-1	NA	TRBJ2-1	ASGGVEAEQF
TRBV4-3	NA	TRBJ2-5	ASSPGSSGQETQY
TRBV18	NA	TRBJ1-4	ASSYTGSTEKLF
TRBV25-1	TRBD1	TRBJ2-5	ASRSDRGRGETQY
TRBV12-3/TRBV12-4	TRBD2	TRBJ2-2	ASSSPGFETSGNTGELF
TRBV2	TRBD2	TRBJ2-7	ASRVAGHYEQY
TRBV12-3/TRBV12-4	TRBD1	TRBJ1-2	ASSFGTGFGYT
TRBV6-9	NA	TRBJ2-5	SSSYSAEGTQY
TRBV30	NA	TRBJ2-1	AWSAGYSYNEQF
TRBV7-3	TRBD2	TRBJ2-7	ASSAQGVLAGGSEQY
TRBV12-3/TRBV12-4	TRBD2	TRBJ2-4	ASSSNGGAKNIQY
TRBV2	NA	TRBJ2-7	ASSPGTLEQY
TRBV19	TRBD1	TRBJ2-2	ASSQGANTGELF
TRBV7-3	TRBD1	TRBJ1-2	ASSYTGGEGYT
TRBV6-4	NA	TRBJ2-7	ASPQGPTYEQY
TRBV5-6	NA	TRBJ2-7	ASSLSEDPYYEQY